A selection of T cell receptor beta chains follows, all from one sample in a study of blood T cell repertoires in COVID-19. TCRdb's copy holds only in-frame clones and misses some; the assay was immunoSEQ multiplex PCR. The data show 130,000 to 150,000 clones, with 70% to 80% seen just once and 5% held by the top ten. The sample taken for sequencing was peripheral blood. The receptors come from a woman between 65 and 79 years old with COVID-19, enrolled during active disease. The CDR3 runs from the conserved cysteine through the conserved F or W. The D gene is left open where the match is weak. The size of a clone is reported for some rows only, either as once, few or many, or as a class for expanded clones.

TRBJ2-2	TRBV18	.	once	TGTGCCAGCTCCCGGTCCGGTCCTCCGAACACCGGGGAGCTGTTTTTT	CASSRSGPPNTGELFF
TRBJ1-4	TRBV3-1/TRBV3-2	TRBD1	once	TGTGCCAGCAGCCAGGCTTCAGGGGGCGCGGGTGAAAAACTGTTTTTT	CASSQASGGAGEKLFF
TRBJ2-1	TRBV5-1	TRBD2	.	TGCGCCAGCAGCGCCCTCCCGGGGGGTAGCGGGGGCCTCAAGGACAATGAGCAGTTCTTC	CASSALPGGSGGLKDNEQFF
TRBJ2-1	TRBV7-8	TRBD2	few	TGTGCCAGCAGCTTAGACCGACTAGCGGGAGAGCAGTTCTTC	CASSLDRLAGEQFF
TRBJ2-3	TRBV6-5	TRBD2	.	TGTGCCAGCAGTCTAGCGGGGGGTAACACAGATACGCAGTATTTT	CASSLAGGNTDTQYF
TRBJ2-7	TRBV12-2	.	.	TGTGCAAGTCGCTACCGGAGCGGGACCGGCGGGTACGAGCAGTACTTC	CASRYRSGTGGYEQYF
TRBJ1-4	TRBV4-3	TRBD1	.	TGCGCCAGCAGCCAGGAGGGGGCGAATGAAAAACTGTTTTTT	CASSQEGANEKLFF
TRBJ2-7	TRBV27	TRBD1	.	TGTGCCAGCAGGATAGGGGGCACAACTTCCTACGAGCAGTACTTC	CASRIGGTTSYEQYF
TRBJ1-4	TRBV28	TRBD1	.	TGTGCCAGCAGTAAGGCGACAGGGAACACTAATGAAAAACTGTTTTTT	CASSKATGNTNEKLFF
TRBJ2-2	TRBV30	.	.	TGTGCCTGGAGTGTATCCCCGGGGACCGGGGAGCTGTTTTTT	CAWSVSPGTGELFF
TRBJ1-5	TRBV30	.	.	TGTGCCTGGAGGGGACCTGGAGGGGGCAATCAGCCCCAGCATTTT	CAWRGPGGGNQPQHF
TRBJ1-2	TRBV29-1	.	.	TGCAGCGTTGAAGATGGGGCACCTAGGCTAAGTGGCTACACCTTC	CSVEDGAPRLSGYTF
TRBJ1-5	TRBV30	.	few	TGTGCCTGGAGCGGGGGGGCCGGAAATCAGCCCCAGCATTTT	CAWSGGAGNQPQHF
TRBJ2-1	TRBV19	TRBD2	.	TGTGCCAGTCGCCAGCGGGGGCCAAACTCCGGTGAGCAGTTCTTC	CASRQRGPNSGEQFF
TRBJ1-5	TRBV5-4	TRBD1	few	TGTGCCAGCAGCCATACAGGGGGGGATAGCAATCAGCCCCAGCATTTT	CASSHTGGDSNQPQHF
TRBJ1-2	TRBV19	.	.	TGTGCCAGTAATCGGGGGAACTATGGCTACACCTTC	CASNRGNYGYTF
TRBJ1-5	TRBV7-9	.	.	TGTGCCAGCACTCCCCAGTTAGGACGGGAATCAGGGCCCCAGCATTTT	CASTPQLGRESGPQHF
TRBJ1-2	TRBV7-3	.	.	TGTGCCAGCAGCTTAAAGCCTTTGGAGGGAAACTATGGCTACACCTTC	CASSLKPLEGNYGYTF
TRBJ1-3	TRBV7-2	.	.	TGTGCCAGCAGCTTATGGGGGCCTGGAAACACCATATATTTT	CASSLWGPGNTIYF
TRBJ2-3	TRBV6-6	.	.	TGTGCCAGCAGTTACTCAGGGGGGGCCGAAGATACGCAGTATTTT	CASSYSGGAEDTQYF
TRBJ1-5	TRBV15	.	once	TGTGCCACCAGCAGAACAGGCAATCAGCCCCAGCATTTT	CATSRTGNQPQHF
TRBJ2-7	TRBV6-5	TRBD1	.	TGTGCCAGCAGCCTGGACAGGATGGTCCACGAGCAGTACTTC	CASSLDRMVHEQYF
TRBJ1-1	TRBV30	.	.	TGTGCCTGGAGCTTCCGAGGAGGATCCACTGAAGCTTTCTTT	CAWSFRGGSTEAFF
TRBJ1-5	TRBV10-3	.	.	TGTGCCATCAGTGGATACAGATCGGGGGGTAATCAGCCCCAGCATTTT	CAISGYRSGGNQPQHF
TRBJ2-7	TRBV7-3	.	.	TGTGCCAGCAGCCCGCCGGGGACTTACGAGCAGTACTTC	CASSPPGTYEQYF
TRBJ1-2	TRBV2	TRBD1	.	TGTGCCAGCAGCGTAGGGACAGGGGGGAGCTATGGCTACACCTTC	CASSVGTGGSYGYTF
TRBJ1-1	TRBV6-4	.	.	TGTGCCAGCAGTGACTCGGCAGGGATGCCAGCTTTCTTT	CASSDSAGMPAFF
TRBJ1-4	TRBV25-1	TRBD1	.	TGTGCCAGCAGCCCGCGACAGGGAGGAACTAATGAAAAACTGTTTTTT	CASSPRQGGTNEKLFF
TRBJ2-7	TRBV24-1	TRBD1	.	TGTGCCACCAGTGGTCCAGGGACAGTGGGCGAGCAGTACTTC	CATSGPGTVGEQYF
TRBJ1-1	TRBV6-6	.	.	TGTGCCAGCAGTTACGTTCAGCGTCTAAACACTGAAGCTTTCTTT	CASSYVQRLNTEAFF
TRBJ2-3	TRBV13	TRBD2	.	TGTGCCAGCAGCTCTCGCCGGGACTATTTGAGAGATACGCAGTATTTT	CASSSRRDYLRDTQYF
TRBJ1-4	TRBV5-1	TRBD1	.	TGCGCCAGCGCCCCGGGACAGGGGTATGAAAAACTGTTTTTT	CASAPGQGYEKLFF
TRBJ1-6	TRBV28	TRBD1	.	TGTGCCAGCAGACCCGAAGGGGGCGGTAATTCACCCCTCCACTTT	CASRPEGGGNSPLHF
TRBJ1-2	TRBV4-1	.	.	TGCGCCAGCAGCCAAGATTCAAGAGGCCTTGGCTACACCTTC	CASSQDSRGLGYTF
TRBJ1-3	TRBV3-1/TRBV3-2	.	.	TGTGCCAGCAGCCCCTACTCTGGAAACACCATATATTTT	CASSPYSGNTIYF